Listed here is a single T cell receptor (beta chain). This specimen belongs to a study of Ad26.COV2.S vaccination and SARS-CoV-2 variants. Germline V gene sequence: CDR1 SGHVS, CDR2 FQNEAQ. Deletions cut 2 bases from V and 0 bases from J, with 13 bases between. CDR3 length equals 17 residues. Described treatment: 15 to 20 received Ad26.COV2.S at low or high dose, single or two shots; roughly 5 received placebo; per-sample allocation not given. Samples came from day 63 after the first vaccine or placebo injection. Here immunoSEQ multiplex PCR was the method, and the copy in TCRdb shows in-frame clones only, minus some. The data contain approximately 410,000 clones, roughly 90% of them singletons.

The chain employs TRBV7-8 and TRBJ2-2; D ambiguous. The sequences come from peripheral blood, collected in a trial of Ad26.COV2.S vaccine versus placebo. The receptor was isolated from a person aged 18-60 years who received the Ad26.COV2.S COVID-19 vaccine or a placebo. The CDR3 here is CASSLKGIWANTGELFF. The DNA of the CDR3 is TGTGCCAGCAGCTTAAAAGGGATTTGGGCGAACACCGGGGAGCTGTTTTTT.